This T cell receptor beta chain is drawn from a study of CD8 T cells in Susac syndrome. Study-level results: Where Susac syndrome CD4+ T cell repertoires were concerned, no clonal expansion was evident.

With respect to this clonotype: The antigen is undetermined.

Sequencing of TCR beta was performed on blood CD8+ T cells and on blood CD4+ T cells. Negative isolation was used for CD8+ and CD4+ T cells, and FACS enrichment was applied to TEMRA cells. RNA was extracted with the RNeasy kit, and a quantity of roughly 0.45 to 1 ug was reverse transcribed using random hexamers. The amplification used immunoSEQ multiplex PCR on TCR beta CDR3; it spanned 54 Vbeta and 13 Jbeta. TCRdb re-called the immunoSEQ multiplex PCR reads through MiXCR, storing one row per CDR3 protein. Of tens of thousands of distinct CDR3 sequences detected, 90% to 95% appear once; the ten largest clones hold about 0.28%. The source of this sequence is a human donor with Susac syndrome. Sequencing was done on a sample of CD4+ T cells from PBMCs.

CDR3 in amino acids: CASSKDTVEDTQYF. The CDR3, as DNA: TGTGCCAGCAGCAAAGACACGGTGGAAGATACGCAGTATTTT. V and J are TRBV21-1 and TRBJ2-3. TRBV21-1 is classified as a pseudogene. The length of the CDR3 is 14 residues.